The present entry profiles one T cell receptor (beta chain) with its context. As yet, its antigen is unknown. Clones were read by immunoSEQ multiplex PCR, and TCRdb kept only the in-frame ones, dropping some. The profile covers roughly 160,000 clones, with 92% appearing a single time and under 1.5% taken by the ten largest. This entry is derived from a study of T cell responses to AZD1222 COVID-19 vaccine. Study observations and caveats: With two AZD1222 doses given, Spike-specific TCR breadth and depth both rose. Clonal diversity was possibly underestimated; the donors were predominantly white British and more often female. Dominant at 160-218 and 743-854, vaccine-associated CD4 TCRs also spanned spike.

With 2 bases clipped from V and 0 bases from J, the junction kept 4 bases outside the gene matches. This CDR3 comprises 16 residues. Per the germline V gene, CDR1 is KGHSH and CDR2 is LQKENI. The V call is TRBV18, the J call TRBJ1-3; 7 bases map to TRBD1. Source: peripheral blood, taken 28 days after the second AZD1222 dose. The clonotype comes from an adult who received the AZD1222 COVID-19 vaccine. The CDR3 DNA sequence: TGTGCCAGCTCACCATCGACAGGGAGCTCTGGAAACACCATATATTTT. This translates into CASSPSTGSSGNTIYF.